The entry that follows covers one TCR beta chain sequence. Its target is not known. This may stem from a read error, because a much larger clone lies one nucleotide away. The sample comes from a study of molecular identifiers for immune sequencing clone quantification. Overall study: The replicate experiment used RNA from roughly 20,000 or 100,000 naive CD8 cells. This RNA was split into five aliquots, and four of them were sequenced.

CD8+CD4-CCR7+CD45RA+ cells were sorted as naive CD8 T cells. Study observations and caveats: Jurkat TCR RNA from one cell was spiked into about a million naive cells, and it was reportedly detectable there.

V lost 0 bases to trimming and J lost 4 bases; unmatched junction nucleotides: 5. The CDR3 is 15 amino acids. The V gene's germline CDR1 is LGHDT and CDR2 YNNKEL (reference sequence). TCRdb fed the PCR reads into MiXCR, producing one record per CDR3 protein. Counted here are about 640,000 distinct CDR3 sequences, 15% to 20% occurring once; the ten biggest clones make up approximately 0.9%. V and J are TRBV3-1 and TRBJ1-1; 7 bases match TRBD1. The sequence came from a human donor in good health. Some libraries in this study had Jurkat cell RNA spiked in. Specimen: naive CD8+ T cells from blood, with Jurkat cell RNA spiked in. Subset reported: FACS-sorted CD8+CD4-CCR7+CD45RA+ naive T cells. The CDR3 spells CASSQDLDRSTEAFF. The CDR3 region has the DNA TGTGCCAGCAGCCAAGACCTGGACAGGAGCACTGAAGCTTTCTTT.